Below, 6 T cell receptor beta chains from the same sample are listed, as sequenced in a study of blood T cell repertoires in COVID-19. This table comes from immunoSEQ multiplex PCR, and its TCRdb copy is limited to in-frame clones, with some not included. The sample contains 200,000 or so clones, 80% of which appear only once. The specimen was peripheral blood. The receptors derive from a woman between 70 and 85 years old with acute or convalescent COVID-19.

This chain links TRBV6-6 with TRBJ1-6; 7 bases map to TRBD1. Germline CDR1 and CDR2: MNHNY and SVGAGI (reference sequence). With 6 bases clipped from V and 7 bases from J, the junction kept 9 bases outside the gene matches. The CDR3 extends over 15 amino acids. CDR3 sequence: CASRIRQGGNSPLHF. The CDR3 bases are TGTGCCAGCAGGATAAGACAGGGTGGGAATTCACCCCTCCACTTT.

With regard to this clone: Likely a read error: the CDR3 ends without its conserved phenylalanine or tryptophan. The DNA is omitted, as the CDR3 cannot be located on it reliably, and the CDR3 follows TCRdb's listing. This chain links TRBV20-1 with TRBJ1-1; the listed D gene, TRBD1, was not tested against the DNA. The length of the CDR3 is 10 amino acids, counting both ends. Looked up from germline, CDR1 is DFQATT and CDR2 is SNEGSKA (reference sequence). CDR3 sequence: CSAPRAEVFS.

V usage is TRBV5-1 and J usage is TRBJ2-7; 11 bases align to TRBD2. The CDR3 runs to 16 residues. CDR1 is SGHRS, CDR2 YFSETQ, per germline. Trimming at V came to 4 bases and at J to 0 bases, leaving 6 bases not matched to a gene. The CDR3 is CASSTGTSGPSYEQYF. The DNA for the CDR3 is TGCGCCAGCAGCACCGGGACTAGCGGACCCTCCTACGAGCAGTACTTC.

The gene calls are TRBV4-2 and TRBJ2-3; 7 bases are a match to TRBD2. The CDR3 covers 16 residues. The V and J ends lost 1 base and 2 bases, in that order; junction bases with no gene match: 6. CDR1 LGHNA and CDR2 YNFKEQ come from the germline V gene. CDR3 amino acids: CASSQGEGWDTDTQYF. The CDR3 nucleotides are TGTGCCAGCAGCCAAGGGGAGGGATGGGACACAGATACGCAGTATTTT.

The rearrangement uses TRBV27 and TRBJ1-2; D perhaps matches TRBD1 (6 bases). This CDR3 has 13 amino acids. Germline V gives CDR1 MNHEY, CDR2 SMNVEV (reference sequence). The V end lost 5 bases, the J end lost 8 bases, and 15 bases lay between the germline ends. The CDR3 sequence is CASSLDRLSGYTF. The CDR3 coding sequence is TGTGCCAGCAGTCTGGACAGACTATCGGGCTACACCTTC.

The chain carries TRBV7-9 and TRBJ1-5, with 7 bases aligning to TRBD1. V shed 1 base, J shed 5 bases, and the junction held 5 bases outside the gene matches. Germline CDR1 SEHNR, CDR2 FQNEAQ (reference sequence). The length of the CDR3 is 15 residues. The DNA of the CDR3 is TGTGCCAGCAGCTTAGGAGGGGGCCGCGATCAGCCCCAGCATTTT. Amino acid sequence: CASSLGGGRDQPQHF.